Below are 15 T cell receptor beta chains sequenced from a single sample in a study of early T cells in non-severe SARS-CoV-2 infection. A single record per CDR3 protein comes from TCRdb applying MiXCR to the 5' RACE reads. The profile covers 50,000 or so distinct CDR3 sequences, with roughly 8% appearing a single time and about 9.2% taken by the ten largest. The sample was whole blood. These receptor sequences come from an adult who was a healthcare worker with PCR-confirmed SARS-CoV-2 infection or an uninfected control (not recorded which).

In its sample, this clonotype was seen a few times. In DNA form, the CDR3 reads TGTGCCAGCGGATATTCGAAGAGGACTAGCGGGAGGGATGAGCAGTTCTTC. This gives the protein CASGYSKRTSGRDEQFF. The chain recombines TRBV21-1 with TRBJ2-1; TRBD2, the table's D call, was not compared with the DNA. TRBV21-1 is a known pseudogene. The CDR3 extends over 17 amino acids.

This clonotype turned up a few times. The chain carries TRBV19 and TRBJ2-4, with D possibly matching TRBD2 (5 bases). V was shortened by 3 bases and J by 0 bases, with 9 bases between the two germline ends. Germline V gene data show CDR1 as LNHDA and CDR2 as SQIVND (reference sequence). CDR3 length: 15 amino acids. CDR3: CASSMTRGAKNIQYF. In nucleotides, the CDR3 is TGTGCCAGTAGTATGACCCGGGGAGCCAAAAACATTCAGTACTTC.

This clonotype was found a few times. The chain is built from TRBV4-3 and TRBJ2-7; D is undetermined. The CDR3 extends over 16 amino acids. Germline values: CDR1 LGHNA, CDR2 YSLEER. V was shortened by 1 base and J by 0 bases, with 13 bases between the two germline ends. The CDR3, as DNA: TGCGCCAGCAGCCAAGTCTCGGGCGGAAACTCCTACGAGCAGTACTTC. As protein: CASSQVSGGNSYEQYF.

This clonotype was seen more than once but under ten times. The V and J genes are TRBV5-1 and TRBJ1-6; no clear D. The length of the CDR3 is 13 residues. The germline V gene has CDR1 SGHRS and CDR2 YFSETQ. V gave up 0 bases and J gave up 8 bases, with 6 bases separating them. CDR3: CASSLADHSPLHF. The CDR3 nucleotides read TGCGCCAGCAGCTTGGCTGATCATTCACCCCTCCACTTT.

This clonotype has only a few counts. CDR3 amino acids: CASSQERGLRVYEQYF. CDR3 nucleotide sequence: TGTGCCAGCTCGCAGGAGCGGGGTCTAAGGGTGTACGAGCAGTACTTC. The chain recombines TRBV18 with TRBJ2-7; TRBD2 agrees at 7 bases. Unmatched junction bases numbered 15, after V lost 6 bases and J lost 4 bases. CDR3 length: 16 residues. From germline, CDR1 is KGHSH and CDR2 LQKENI.

Only a few counts were recorded for this clonotype. V is TRBV30 and J is TRBJ2-3, with D possibly called TRBD1 or TRBD2 (5 bases each). The CDR3 is made up of 12 amino acids. The V gene lost 4 bases and the J gene lost 5 bases, with 10 bases spanning the gap. Germline CDR1 and CDR2: GTSNPN and SVGIG (reference sequence). CDR3 coding DNA: TGTGCCTGGACCCTGGGACGAGATACGCAGTATTTT. Translation: CAWTLGRDTQYF.

The CDR3 here is CASRPGGGPEAFF. The CDR3 DNA reads as TGTGCCAGCAGACCAGGGGGCGGGCCTGAAGCTTTCTTT. V is TRBV12-3 or TRBV12-4 and J is TRBJ1-1; 8 bases are shared with TRBD1. The J segment lost 6 bases and the V segment lost 6 bases, leaving 6 bases of the junction unmatched. There are 13 residues in the CDR3.

A few counts support this clonotype. The V call is TRBV18, the J call TRBJ2-1, with a tentative D call TRBD2 (5 bases). CDR1 is KGHSH, CDR2 LQKENI, per germline. The CDR3 contains 14 residues. V lost 0 bases, J lost 6 bases, and 9 bases lay in between. CDR3: CASSPPSGINEQFF. The CDR3 DNA reads TGTGCCAGCTCACCACCATCCGGGATCAATGAGCAGTTCTTC. Using reference TRBV18 and TRBJ2-1 for the parts outside the CDR3, the full variable domain is NAGVMQNPRHLVRRRGQEARLRCSPMKGHSHVYWYRQLPEEGLKFMVYLQKENIIDESGMPKERFSAEFPKEGPSILRIQQVVRGDSAAYFCASSPPSGINEQFFGPGTRLTVL.

The gene calls are TRBV9 and TRBJ1-4, with 7 bases matching TRBD1. J lost 8 bases, V lost 3 bases, and 13 bases had no gene match. The CDR3 spans 16 residues. Germline lookup yields CDR1 SGDLS and CDR2 YYNGEE. DNA for the CDR3: TGTGCCAGCAGCGCGGGGGCCGACAGGGTTTACGAAAAACTGTTTTTT. Its translation is CASSAGADRVYEKLFF.

This clonotype was recorded at least ten times. The rearrangement joins TRBV29-1 to TRBJ2-2, with no clear D. Germline V lookup: CDR1 SQVTM, CDR2 ANQGSEA. Trimming removed 7 bases from V and 3 bases from J, with 15 bases in between. The CDR3 has 14 residues. The CDR3 DNA reads TGCAGCGCTACGTCGAATTTAGACACCGGGGAGCTGTTTTTT. Translating it yields CSATSNLDTGELFF.

This clonotype has more than one count but fewer than ten. The chain couples TRBV7-8 to TRBJ2-5; 13 nucleotides agree with TRBD2. Germline CDR1 and CDR2: SGHVS and FQNEAQ. This CDR3 region has 16 residues. Germline trimming cut 5 bases from V and 5 bases from J; bases unmatched to any gene: 8. The CDR3 loop is CASSHRLAGGIETQYF. CDR3 in DNA: TGTGCCAGCAGCCACCGACTAGCGGGGGGCATCGAGACCCAGTACTTC. Drawing the rest from reference TRBV7-8 and TRBJ2-5, the complete variable domain is GAGVSQSPRYKVAKRGQDVALRCDPISGHVSLFWYQQALGQGPEFLTYFQNEAQLDKSGLPSDRFFAERPEGSVSTLKIQRTQQEDSAVYLCASSHRLAGGIETQYFGPGTRLLVL.

This clonotype was seen at least ten times. CDR3 loop: CAINDPRLAGEETQYF. DNA for the CDR3: TGTGCCATCAACGACCCTCGACTAGCGGGAGAGGAGACCCAGTACTTC. The chain employs TRBV10-3 and TRBJ2-5; the match to TRBD2 covers 12 bases. In germline, CDR1 is ENHRY, CDR2 SYGVKD. The CDR3 is 16 amino acids. Germline trimming cut 7 bases from V and 5 bases from J; bases unmatched to any gene: 11.

The rearrangement uses TRBV20-1 and TRBJ2-7; 16 bases line up with TRBD2. This CDR3 is built from 17 residues. Germline CDR1 reads DFQATT; CDR2 reads SNEGSKA (reference sequence). V gave up 1 base and J gave up 3 bases; unmatched junction bases: 6. CDR3: CSARATGLAGGIYEQYF. DNA of the CDR3: TGCAGTGCTAGAGCCACGGGACTAGCGGGAGGGATCTACGAGCAGTACTTC.

This clonotype has ten or more counts. The V gene is TRBV5-1, the J gene TRBJ2-6; 11 bases match TRBD2. The ends lost 4 bases at V and 0 bases at J; junction bases unmatched: 12. This CDR3 has 20 amino acids. CDR1 and CDR2 (germline): SGHRS, YFSETQ. The CDR3 nucleotides read TGCGCCAGCAGCCCAGGGACTAGCGGTAAAATGGTCTCTGGGGCCAACGTCCTGACTTTC. It encodes CASSPGTSGKMVSGANVLTF.

J is TRBJ2-2 and V is TRBV7-9; 10 bases fit TRBD1. This CDR3 contains 16 residues. Germline CDR1 SEHNR, CDR2 FQNEAQ (reference sequence). With 4 bases clipped from V and 3 bases from J, the junction kept 5 bases outside the gene matches. The CDR3 sequence: CASSSGQGFYTGELFF. The CDR3 DNA sequence: TGTGCCAGCAGCTCGGGACAGGGGTTTTACACCGGGGAGCTGTTTTTT. The entire variable domain, with the rest obtained from reference TRBV7-9 and TRBJ2-2, is as follows: DTGVSQNPRHKITKRGQNVTFRCDPISEHNRLYWYRQTLGQGPEFLTYFQNEAQLEKSRLLSDRFSAERPKGSFSTLEIQRTEQGDSAMYLCASSSGQGFYTGELFFGEGSRLTVL.